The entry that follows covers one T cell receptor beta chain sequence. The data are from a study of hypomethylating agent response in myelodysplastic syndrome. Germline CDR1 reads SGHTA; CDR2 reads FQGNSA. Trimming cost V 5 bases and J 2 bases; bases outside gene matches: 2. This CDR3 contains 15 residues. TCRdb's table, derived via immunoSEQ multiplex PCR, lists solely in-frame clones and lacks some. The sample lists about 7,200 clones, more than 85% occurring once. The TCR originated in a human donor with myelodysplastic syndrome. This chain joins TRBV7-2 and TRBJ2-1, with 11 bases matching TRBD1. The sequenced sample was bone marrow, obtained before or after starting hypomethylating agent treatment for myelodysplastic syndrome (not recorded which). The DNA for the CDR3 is TGTGCCAGCAGCCGGACAGGGGGCGCCTACAATGAGCAGTTCTTC. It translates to CASSRTGGAYNEQFF.